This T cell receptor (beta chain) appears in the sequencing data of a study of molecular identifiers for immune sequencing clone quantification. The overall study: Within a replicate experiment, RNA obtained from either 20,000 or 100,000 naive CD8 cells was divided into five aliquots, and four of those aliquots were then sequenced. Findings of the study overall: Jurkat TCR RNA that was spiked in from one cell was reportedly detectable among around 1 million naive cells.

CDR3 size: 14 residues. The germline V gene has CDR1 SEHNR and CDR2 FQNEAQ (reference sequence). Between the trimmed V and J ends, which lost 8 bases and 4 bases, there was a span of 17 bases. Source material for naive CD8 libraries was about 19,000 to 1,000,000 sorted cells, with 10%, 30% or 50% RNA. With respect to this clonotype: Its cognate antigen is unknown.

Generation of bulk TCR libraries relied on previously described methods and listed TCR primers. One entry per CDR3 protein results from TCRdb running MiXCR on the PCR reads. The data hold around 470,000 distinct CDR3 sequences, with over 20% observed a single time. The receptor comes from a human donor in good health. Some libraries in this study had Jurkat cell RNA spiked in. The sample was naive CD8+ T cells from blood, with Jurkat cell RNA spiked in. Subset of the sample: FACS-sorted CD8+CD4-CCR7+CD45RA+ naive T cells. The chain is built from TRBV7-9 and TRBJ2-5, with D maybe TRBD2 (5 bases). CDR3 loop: CASGERGLGETQYF. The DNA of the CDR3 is TGTGCCAGCGGCGAAAGAGGGCTAGGAGAGACCCAGTACTTC. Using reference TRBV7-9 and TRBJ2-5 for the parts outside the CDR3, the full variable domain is DTGVSQNPRHKITKRGQNVTFRCDPISEHNRLYWYRQTLGQGPEFLTYFQNEAQLEKSRLLSDRFSAERPKGSFSTLEIQRTEQGDSAMYLCASGERGLGETQYFGPGTRLLVL.